This TCR beta chain comes out of a study of cytomegalovirus exposure and HLA in healthy donors. A remark on this clone: What it recognizes is unknown.

Whole-study results and caveats: In vitro confirmation showed a few CMV-associated chains to be CMV antigen specific.

Germline CDR1 and CDR2: LNHDA and SQIVND (reference sequence). Trimming took 3 bases from V and 3 from J; bases not matched to a gene: 9. This CDR3 comprises 16 residues. Amplification used 60 Vbeta primers and 13 Jbeta primers. Original processing notes: There were around 78 million unique TCR beta chains by a later count, and 10 million to 12 million of them were shared. TCRdb keeps only in-frame clones here, not all; method: immunoSEQ multiplex PCR. Clonal size and the V and J genes are those of that table, whereas D and trimming came from the DNA. The table lists approximately 140,000 clones, over 75% of them singletons, with roughly 0.5% in the top ten.

The origin of this receptor is a woman aged 40 to 50 in good health and CMV-seronegative. The sequencing sample was made of PBMCs. This chain joins TRBV19 and TRBJ2-5; the match to TRBD2 covers 8 bases. The DNA of the CDR3 is TGTGCCAGTAGTATGGGTCCTGCGGGGGGAGAAGAGACCCAGTACTTC. This encodes CASSMGPAGGEETQYF.